Presented here are 24 T cell receptor beta chains from one specimen sequenced in a study of T cells in Graves' hyperthyroidism and ophthalmopathy. Amplified TCR beta CDR3 regions came from RNA transcripts. An initial round of RT-PCR targeting the TCR CDR3 relied on the HTBI primer set. Via MiXCR, TCRdb re-called the multiplex PCR reads, giving one row per CDR3 protein. The data contain about 410,000 distinct CDR3 sequences, approximately 15% of them seen just once; the ten biggest clones take up approximately 13%. The sample taken for sequencing was blood. These receptors all stem from a man aged 18-30 years with Graves' ophthalmopathy.

This clonotype has only a few counts. The J gene is TRBJ2-7, the V gene TRBV19; D may be TRBD2 (6 bases). The CDR3 loop spans 15 amino acids. Looked up from germline, CDR1 is LNHDA and CDR2 is SQIVND (reference sequence). V was trimmed by 7 bases and J by 4 bases, leaving 20 bases between them. The CDR3 region has the DNA TGTGCCAGTACCCCCGGAGGAGGGAAGACTTACGAGCAGTACTTC. It specifies CASTPGGGKTYEQYF.

There are many counts of this clonotype. V is TRBV11-2 and J is TRBJ1-2; the D is unclear. Trimming cost V 6 bases and J 5 bases, with 7 bases left between them. Germline V gives CDR1 SGHAT, CDR2 FQNNGV. This CDR3 is 11 amino acids long. The CDR3 protein is CASRLSYGYTF. The CDR3 region has the DNA TGTGCCAGCAGACTGTCTTATGGCTACACCTTC. The whole variable domain, filled in from reference TRBV11-2 and TRBJ1-2, reads EAGVAQSPRYKIIEKRQSVAFWCNPISGHATLYWYQQILGQGPKLLIQFQNNGVVDDSQLPKDRFSAERLKGVDSTLKIQPAKLEDSAVYLCASRLSYGYTFGSGTRLTVV.

This clonotype has ten or more counts. The V gene is TRBV30, the J gene TRBJ2-3; no clear D. The CDR3 has 12 amino acids. CDR1 is GTSNPN and CDR2 is SVGIG in the germline V gene (reference sequence). V was cut by 0 bases and J by 3 bases, with 4 bases left in between. The CDR3 here is CAWSVATDTQYF. For the CDR3, the DNA is TGTGCCTGGAGTGTCGCGACAGATACGCAGTATTTT.

The CDR3 spells CASSLTSGTLNEQFF. CDR3 bases: TGTGCCAGCAGCTTGACTAGCGGGACCCTCAATGAGCAGTTCTTC. The gene calls are TRBV7-2 and TRBJ2-1; TRBD2 aligns across 11 bases. The germline gives CDR1 SGHTA, CDR2 FQGNSA. V was pared by 3 bases and J by 6 bases, with 4 bases of the junction left unmatched. This CDR3 region has 15 residues.

This clonotype was detected ten times or more. The chain combines TRBV24-1 with TRBJ2-1, with 11 bases lining up with TRBD2. The CDR3 contains 15 residues. Looked up from germline, CDR1 is KGHDR and CDR2 is SFDVKD. After removal of 5 bases from V and 9 bases from J, the junction contained 8 bases not matched to a gene. Written as DNA, the CDR3 is TGTGCCACCAGTGTCCCACTAGCGGGAGAATCTGAGCAGTTCTTC. Translation gives CATSVPLAGESEQFF.

This clonotype was seen repeatedly, ten times or more. A read error may produce the germline difference seen at one junction end. The V call is TRBV2, the J call TRBJ2-7, with D perhaps being TRBD1 or TRBD2 (5 bases each). The CDR3 is 14 amino acids. Germline CDR1 SNHLY, CDR2 FYNNEI. The CDR3 DNA follows: TGTACCAGCAGTGAAGGGGACCGAATCTACGAGCAGTACTTC. It yields the protein CTSSEGDRIYEQYF.

This clonotype was seen repeatedly, ten times or more. The rearrangement uses TRBV11-2 and TRBJ2-3; 9 positions agree with TRBD2. CDR1 is SGHAT and CDR2 is FQNNGV in the germline V gene. The CDR3 totals 15 residues. Trimming at V came to 5 bases and at J to 3 bases, leaving 6 bases not matched to a gene. Here the CDR3 DNA reads TGTGCCAGCAGCGGGCGGGAGGGCCGTACAGATACGCAGTATTTT. As protein: CASSGREGRTDTQYF.

This clonotype has at least ten counts. The V call is TRBV7-6, the J call TRBJ2-3, with D possibly TRBD1 on 6 matching bases. CDR1 is SGHVS, CDR2 FNYEAQ, per germline. Trimming pared 0 bases from V and 6 bases from J, leaving 13 bases between. The CDR3 spans 15 residues. The CDR3 nucleotides are TGTGCCAGCAGCTTAGCGGGGGCAACAGGGGATACGCAGTATTTT. This gives the protein CASSLAGATGDTQYF.

CDR3 region: CASSDSAVREKLFF. CDR3 DNA: TGTGCCAGCAGTGATTCGGCAGTCAGAGAAAAACTGTTTTTT. The chain combines TRBV2 with TRBJ1-4; D not certain. The CDR3 is made up of 14 amino acids. Germline CDR1 and CDR2: SNHLY and FYNNEI. Trimming removed 3 bases from V and 8 bases from J, with 13 bases in between.

The V and J genes are TRBV19 and TRBJ2-1; the match to TRBD1 covers 9 bases. V dropped 9 bases and J dropped 14; count of bases not matched to a gene: 8. Per the germline V gene, CDR1 is LNHDA and CDR2 is SQIVND (reference sequence). CDR3 size: 11 residues. CDR3 residues: CASAVQGAKFF. The CDR3 DNA sequence: TGTGCCAGCGCAGTACAGGGGGCGAAGTTCTTC.

This clonotype was picked up many times. V and J are TRBV9 and TRBJ1-1, with D perhaps TRBD1 (6 bases). Per the germline V gene, CDR1 is SGDLS and CDR2 is YYNGEE. V lost 0 bases to trimming and J lost 5 bases, with 17 bases between them. The CDR3 is 16 residues long. The CDR3 loop is CASSVAGGRRGTEAFF. CDR3 bases: TGTGCCAGCAGCGTAGCCGGGGGGCGCCGGGGGACTGAAGCTTTCTTT.

The sample holds many counts of this clonotype. The chain links TRBV9 to TRBJ2-5; D possibly uses TRBD1 or TRBD2 (5 bases each). The V and J ends lost 0 bases and 4 bases respectively, with 10 bases between them. Germline V gene data show CDR1 as SGDLS and CDR2 as YYNGEE. The CDR3 extends over 14 amino acids. The CDR3 spells CASSVALGGETQYF. CDR3 DNA: TGTGCCAGCAGCGTAGCTCTTGGGGGAGAGACCCAGTACTTC.

This clonotype has a count of ten or more. The chain has TRBV29-1 and TRBJ2-1, with 8 bases identical to TRBD2. Germline CDR1 reads SQVTM; CDR2 reads ANQGSEA. The CDR3 has 13 residues. Losses at the gene ends were 7 bases for V and 5 bases for J; bases not matched to a gene: 7. Here the CDR3 reads CSASGSLDNEQFF. The CDR3 DNA reads as TGCAGCGCGAGCGGGAGTCTTGACAATGAGCAGTTCTTC.

The chain joins TRBV27 to TRBJ2-1; perhaps TRBD2 as D (5 bases). From germline, CDR1 is MNHEY and CDR2 SMNVEV (reference sequence). V shed 2 bases and J shed 8 bases, with 13 bases lying between them. The CDR3 loop spans 14 amino acids. CDR3 nucleotides: TGTGCCAGCAGTTTAATAACTAGTTCGGATGAGCAGTTCTTC. Encoded protein: CASSLITSSDEQFF.

This clonotype turned up a few times. This chain links TRBV5-4 with TRBJ1-2, with D perhaps matching TRBD1 (6 bases). V gave up 0 bases and J gave up 0 bases, with 12 bases separating them. The CDR3 extends over 16 amino acids. CDR1 is SGHNT and CDR2 is YYREEE in the germline V gene (reference sequence). CDR3 protein: CASSLVGGLANYGYTF. In nucleotides, the CDR3 is TGTGCCAGCAGCTTGGTAGGGGGTTTGGCTAACTATGGCTACACCTTC. The entire variable domain, with the rest obtained from reference TRBV5-4 and TRBJ1-2, is as follows: ETGVTQSPTHLIKTRGQQVTLRCSSQSGHNTVSWYQQALGQGPQFIFQYYREEENGRGNFPPRFSGLQFPNYSSELNVNALELDDSALYLCASSLVGGLANYGYTFGSGTRLTVV.

This clonotype has a handful of counts. The J gene is TRBJ2-5, the V gene TRBV27, with 7 bases lining up with TRBD2. This CDR3 contains 15 residues. V lost 5 bases to trimming and J lost 2 bases; unmatched junction nucleotides: 8. Looked up from germline, CDR1 is MNHEY and CDR2 is SMNVEV (reference sequence). CDR3 region: CASSPERGRQETQYF. The CDR3 coding sequence is TGTGCCAGCAGTCCTGAGCGGGGAAGACAAGAGACCCAGTACTTC.

This clonotype was detected ten times or more. The chain joins TRBV2 to TRBJ2-1, with 10 positions matching TRBD2. There are 15 residues in the CDR3. Germline values: CDR1 SNHLY, CDR2 FYNNEI. With V trimmed by 8 bases and J by 3 bases, 7 bases remained unmatched. The DNA of the CDR3 is TGTGCCAGCCGCCAGCGGGAGGGCCTCTACAATGAGCAGTTCTTC. It specifies CASRQREGLYNEQFF.

Many counts were recorded for this clonotype. The rearrangement uses TRBV7-9 and TRBJ2-7; 10 nucleotides agree with TRBD2. The CDR3 extends over 17 amino acids. The trim removed 2 bases at V and 0 bases at J, leaving 7 bases unmatched. Germline V gene sequence: CDR1 SEHNR, CDR2 FQNEAQ (reference sequence). The CDR3 loop reads CASSLPSGSRSSYEQYF. CDR3 DNA: TGTGCCAGCAGCTTACCTAGCGGGAGTCGTAGCTCCTACGAGCAGTACTTC.

The chain carries TRBV2 and TRBJ2-2; 10 bases agree with TRBD2. CDR1 SNHLY and CDR2 FYNNEI come from the germline V gene. Trimming cost V 5 bases and J 11 bases; bases outside gene matches: 5. The CDR3 is made up of 13 amino acids. CDR3 region: CASSLSGGAELFF. CDR3 sequence (DNA): TGTGCCAGCAGTTTGAGCGGGGGGGCAGAGCTGTTTTTT.

This clonotype was counted ten times or more. The chain employs TRBV4-2 and TRBJ2-1; the match to TRBD2 covers 9 bases. With V trimmed by 4 bases and J by 6 bases, 13 bases remained unmatched. The germline V gene encodes CDR1 LGHNA and CDR2 YNFKEQ. The length of the CDR3 is 17 residues. CDR3 nucleotide sequence: TGTGCCAGCAGCCGGACCATTAGCGGGAGTGGGCTCAATGAGCAGTTCTTC. It codes for CASSRTISGSGLNEQFF.

This clonotype was detected only a few times. V is TRBV29-1 and J is TRBJ2-5; 8 bases map to TRBD1. Trimming removed 6 bases from V and 7 bases from J; junction bases left unmatched: 7. This CDR3 comprises 12 residues. Germline V gives CDR1 SQVTM, CDR2 ANQGSEA. The CDR3 region is CSVTTGGGTQYF. DNA of the CDR3: TGCAGCGTAACCACAGGGGGTGGGACCCAGTACTTC.

The chain links TRBV4-1 to TRBJ2-1; unclear D gene. Germline V gene sequence: CDR1 MGHRA, CDR2 YSYEKL. With 4 bases removed from V and 9 bases from J, the gap between germline ends came to 13 bases. The CDR3 is 13 amino acids. This CDR3 is CASSPGNYGEQFF. CDR3 sequence (DNA): TGCGCCAGCAGCCCTGGTAACTATGGTGAGCAGTTCTTC.

This clonotype was counted many times. CDR3 sequence reads: CSASAGGQETQYF. The CDR3 DNA reads TGCAGTGCGTCCGCAGGGGGCCAAGAGACCCAGTACTTC. The rearrangement joins TRBV20-1 to TRBJ2-5; 7 bases match TRBD1. Per germline, CDR1 DFQATT and CDR2 SNEGSKA (reference sequence). CDR3 size: 13 residues. Trimming took 6 bases from V and 1 from J; bases not matched to a gene: 5.

This clonotype appeared many times. The chain recombines TRBV4-1 with TRBJ1-2; no clear D. Germline CDR1 and CDR2: MGHRA and YSYEKL. CDR3 length equals 17 residues. The V end lost 1 base, the J end lost 0 bases, and 15 bases lay between the germline ends. CDR3 sequence (DNA): TGCGCCAGCAGCCAAGGAAGGCCTCTGACTTCTAACTATGGCTACACCTTC. Encoded protein: CASSQGRPLTSNYGYTF.